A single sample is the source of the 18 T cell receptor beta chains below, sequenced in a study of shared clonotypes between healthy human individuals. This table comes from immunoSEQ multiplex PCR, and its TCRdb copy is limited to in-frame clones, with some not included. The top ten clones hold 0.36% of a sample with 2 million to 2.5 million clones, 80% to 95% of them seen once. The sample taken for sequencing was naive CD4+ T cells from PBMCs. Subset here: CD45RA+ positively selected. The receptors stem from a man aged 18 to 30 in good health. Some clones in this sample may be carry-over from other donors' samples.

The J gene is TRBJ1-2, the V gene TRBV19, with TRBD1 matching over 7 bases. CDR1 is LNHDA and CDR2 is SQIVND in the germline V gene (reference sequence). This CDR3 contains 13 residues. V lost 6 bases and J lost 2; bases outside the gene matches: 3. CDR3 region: CASRLTGNYGYTF. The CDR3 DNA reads TGTGCCAGTAGATTGACAGGGAACTATGGCTACACCTTC.

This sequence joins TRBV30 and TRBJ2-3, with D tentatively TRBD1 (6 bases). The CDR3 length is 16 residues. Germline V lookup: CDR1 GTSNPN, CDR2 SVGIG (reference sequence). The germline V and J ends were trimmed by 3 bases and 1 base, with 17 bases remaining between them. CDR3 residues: CAWSLIRGSRTDTQYF. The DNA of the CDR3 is TGTGCCTGGAGCTTGATAAGGGGGTCACGCACAGATACGCAGTATTTT.

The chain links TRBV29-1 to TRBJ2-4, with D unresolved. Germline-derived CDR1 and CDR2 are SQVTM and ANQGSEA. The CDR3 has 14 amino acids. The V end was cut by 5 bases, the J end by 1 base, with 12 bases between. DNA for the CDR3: TGCAGCGTTTTGTGGGAAACGGCCAAAAACATTCAGTACTTC. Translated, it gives CSVLWETAKNIQYF.

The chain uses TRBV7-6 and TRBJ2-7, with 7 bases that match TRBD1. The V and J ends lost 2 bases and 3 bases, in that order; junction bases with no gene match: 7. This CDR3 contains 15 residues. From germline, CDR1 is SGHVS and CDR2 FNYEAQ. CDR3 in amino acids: CASSLQPDRVYEQYF. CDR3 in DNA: TGTGCCAGCAGCTTACAACCCGACAGGGTCTACGAGCAGTACTTC.

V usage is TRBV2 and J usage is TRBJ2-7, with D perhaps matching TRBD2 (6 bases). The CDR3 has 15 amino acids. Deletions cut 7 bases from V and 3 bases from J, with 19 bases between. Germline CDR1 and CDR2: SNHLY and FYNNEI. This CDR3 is CASIPTGGMFYEQYF. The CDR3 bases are TGTGCCAGCATCCCAACCGGCGGGATGTTCTACGAGCAGTACTTC.

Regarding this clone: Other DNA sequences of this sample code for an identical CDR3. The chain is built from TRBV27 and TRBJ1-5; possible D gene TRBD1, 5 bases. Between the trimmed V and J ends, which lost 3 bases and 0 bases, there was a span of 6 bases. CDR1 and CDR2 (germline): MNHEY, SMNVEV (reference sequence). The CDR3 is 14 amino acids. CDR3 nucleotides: TGTGCCAGCAGTTTGGGGGGTAGCAATCAGCCCCAGCATTTT. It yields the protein CASSLGGSNQPQHF.

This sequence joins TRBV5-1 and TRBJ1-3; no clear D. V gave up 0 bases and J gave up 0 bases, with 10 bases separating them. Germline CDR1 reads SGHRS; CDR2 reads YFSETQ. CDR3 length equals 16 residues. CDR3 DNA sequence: TGCGCCAGCAGCTTGGCCGGGGTTCCCTCTGGAAACACCATATATTTT. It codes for CASSLAGVPSGNTIYF.

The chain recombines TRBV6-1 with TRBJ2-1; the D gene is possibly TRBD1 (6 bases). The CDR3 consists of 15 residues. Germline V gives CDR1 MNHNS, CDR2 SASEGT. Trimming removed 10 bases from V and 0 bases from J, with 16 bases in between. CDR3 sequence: CATQGQTSSYNEQFF. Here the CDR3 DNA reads TGTGCCACCCAGGGGCAGACGAGCTCCTACAATGAGCAGTTCTTC.

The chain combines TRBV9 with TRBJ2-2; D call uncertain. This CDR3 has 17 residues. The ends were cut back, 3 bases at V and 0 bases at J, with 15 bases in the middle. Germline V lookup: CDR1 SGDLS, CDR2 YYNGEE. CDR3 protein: CASSDLSGQTNTGELFF. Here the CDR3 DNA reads TGTGCCAGCAGCGACTTGTCCGGGCAGACGAACACCGGGGAGCTGTTTTTT.

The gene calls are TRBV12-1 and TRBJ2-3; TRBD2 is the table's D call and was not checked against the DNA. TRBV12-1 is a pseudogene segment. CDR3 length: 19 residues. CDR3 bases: TGTGCCAGCAGCTTTACCCAGCCCTTAGGGACTAGCGGGAGAGATACGCAGTATTTT. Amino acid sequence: CASSFTQPLGTSGRDTQYF.

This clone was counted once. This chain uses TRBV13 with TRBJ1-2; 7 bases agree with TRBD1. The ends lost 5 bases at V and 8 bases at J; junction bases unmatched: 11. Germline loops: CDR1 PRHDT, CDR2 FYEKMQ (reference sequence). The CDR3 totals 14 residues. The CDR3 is CASSRILQGIGYTF. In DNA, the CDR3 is TGTGCCAGCAGCCGGATTCTACAGGGGATCGGCTACACCTTC.

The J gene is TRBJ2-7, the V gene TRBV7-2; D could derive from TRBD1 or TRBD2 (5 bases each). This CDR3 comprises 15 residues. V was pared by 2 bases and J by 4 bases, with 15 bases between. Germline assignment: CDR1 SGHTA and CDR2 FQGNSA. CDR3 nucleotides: TGTGCCAGCAGCTTATCCGGGACCTTAGGGTACGAGCAGTACTTC. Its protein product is CASSLSGTLGYEQYF.

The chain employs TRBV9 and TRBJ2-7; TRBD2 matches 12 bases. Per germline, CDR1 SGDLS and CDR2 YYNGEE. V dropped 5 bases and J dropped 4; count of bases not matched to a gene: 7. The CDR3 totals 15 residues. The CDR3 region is CASRPPSGRAYEQYF. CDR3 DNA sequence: TGTGCCAGCAGACCCCCTAGCGGGAGGGCATACGAGCAGTACTTC.

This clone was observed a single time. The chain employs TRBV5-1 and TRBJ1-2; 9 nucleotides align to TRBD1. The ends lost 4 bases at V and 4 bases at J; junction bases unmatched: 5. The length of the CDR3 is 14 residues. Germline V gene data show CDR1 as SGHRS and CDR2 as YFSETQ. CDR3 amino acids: CASSPGTGPYGYTF. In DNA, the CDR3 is TGCGCCAGCAGCCCAGGGACAGGGCCCTATGGCTACACCTTC.

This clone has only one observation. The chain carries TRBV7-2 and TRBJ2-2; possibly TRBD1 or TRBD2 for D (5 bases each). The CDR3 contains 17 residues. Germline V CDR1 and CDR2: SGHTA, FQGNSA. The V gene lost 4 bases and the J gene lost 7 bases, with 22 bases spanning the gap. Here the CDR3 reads CASSSNRPGPAGGELFF. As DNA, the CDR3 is TGTGCCAGCAGCTCAAATCGACCGGGGCCCGCGGGCGGGGAGCTGTTTTTT. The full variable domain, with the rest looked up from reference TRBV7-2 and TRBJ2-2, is GAGVSQSPSNKVTEKGKDVELRCDPISGHTALYWYRQSLGQGLEFLIYFQGNSAPDKSGLPSDRFSAERTGGSVSTLTIQRTQQEDSAVYLCASSSNRPGPAGGELFFGEGSRLTVL.

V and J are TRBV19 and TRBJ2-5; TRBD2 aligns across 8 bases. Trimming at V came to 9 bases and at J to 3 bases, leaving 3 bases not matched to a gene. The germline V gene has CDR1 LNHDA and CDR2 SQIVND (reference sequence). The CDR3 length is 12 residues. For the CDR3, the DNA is TGTGCCAGCCGAGCGGGAGAAGAGACCCAGTACTTC. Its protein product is CASRAGEETQYF.

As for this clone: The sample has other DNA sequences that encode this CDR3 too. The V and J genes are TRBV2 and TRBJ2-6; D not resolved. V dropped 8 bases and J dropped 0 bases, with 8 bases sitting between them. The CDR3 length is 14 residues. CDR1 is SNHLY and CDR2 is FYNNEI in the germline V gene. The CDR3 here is CASRQSSGANVLTF. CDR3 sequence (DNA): TGTGCCAGCCGCCAGTCCTCTGGGGCCAACGTCCTGACTTTC. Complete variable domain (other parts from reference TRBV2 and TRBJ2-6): EPEVTQTPSHQVTQMGQEVILRCVPISNHLYFYWYRQILGQKVEFLVSFYNNEISEKSEIFDDQFSVERPDGSNFTLKIRSTKLEDSAMYFCASRQSSGANVLTFGAGSRLTVL.

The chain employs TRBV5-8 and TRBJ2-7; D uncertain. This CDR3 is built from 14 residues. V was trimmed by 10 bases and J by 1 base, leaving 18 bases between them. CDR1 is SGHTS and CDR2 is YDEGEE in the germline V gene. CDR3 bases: TGTGCCTTCACCTTGACGGGCAGGTCCTACGAGCAGTACTTC. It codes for CAFTLTGRSYEQYF.